The rows below give T cell receptor beta chains drawn from one sample of a study of T cells after yellow fever vaccination. Using its own MiXCR run on the 5' RACE reads, TCRdb lists one record per CDR3 protein. Altogether 600,000 to 750,000 distinct CDR3 sequences are present, over 9% being singletons, with the ten largest covering 15%. The sample here was PBMCs, taken on the day of the yellow fever booster vaccination. The receptors come from a man aged 30-40 years who received the YFV17D yellow fever vaccine. Each CDR3 is given with its conserved first and last residue. A D gene is named only where the DNA matches it firmly. Clone size is not always given. Where it is, it says once, few, many or a class for expanded clones.

cdr3_aa	cdr3_nt	d_call	clone_size	v_call	j_call
CASSSDSHTEYF	TGTGCCAGCAGCTCCGACTCACACACAGAGTATTTT	.	few	TRBV6-6	TRBJ2-3
CASSLYVSETQYF	TGTGCCAGCAGTTTATACGTGAGCGAGACCCAGTACTTC	.	many	TRBV27	TRBJ2-5
CSARDRSGLKANTEAFF	TGCAGTGCTAGAGATCGATCAGGGCTAAAAGCTAACACTGAAGCTTTCTTT	.	few	TRBV20-1	TRBJ1-1
CAISHSGNGYNEQFF	TGTGCCATCAGCCATAGCGGGAACGGGTACAATGAGCAGTTCTTC	TRBD2	few	TRBV10-3	TRBJ2-1
CASSIKRGFTETQYF	TGTGCCAGCAGCATAAAACGCGGCTTTACGGAGACCCAGTACTTC	.	few	TRBV7-2	TRBJ2-5
CASSYPPGKLNTEAFF	TGTGCCAGCAGTTACCCACCAGGGAAGTTGAACACTGAAGCTTTCTTT	.	.	TRBV6-2/TRBV6-3	TRBJ1-1
CASTTRGGEGTDTQYF	TGTGCCAGCACCACCCGCGGGGGCGAAGGTACAGATACGCAGTATTTT	.	.	TRBV7-2	TRBJ2-3
CSARGEGDPYGYTF	TGCAGTGCTAGGGGGGAGGGGGACCCTTATGGCTACACCTTC	.	.	TRBV20-1	TRBJ1-2
CASLGQPNYEQYF	TGTGCCAGCCTGGGACAACCTAACTACGAGCAGTACTTC	.	.	TRBV6-2/TRBV6-3	TRBJ2-7
CSAYGGSTDTQYF	TGCAGCGCCTACGGCGGGAGCACAGATACGCAGTATTTT	.	.	TRBV29-1	TRBJ2-3
CSAVRKTSYNEQFF	TGCAGTGCTGTTAGGAAGACCTCCTACAATGAGCAGTTCTTC	.	few	TRBV20-1	TRBJ2-1
CASSYPSWGQLAKNIQYF	TGTGCCAGCAGTTATCCCTCATGGGGGCAACTAGCCAAAAACATTCAGTACTTC	.	few	TRBV6-2/TRBV6-3	TRBJ2-4
CASSSLPPNTEAFF	TGCGCCAGCAGCTCGCTACCTCCGAACACTGAAGCTTTCTTT	.	few	TRBV5-1	TRBJ1-1
CASSQVNTGELFF	TGTGCCAGCAGCCAAGTGAACACCGGGGAGCTGTTTTTT	.	many	TRBV14	TRBJ2-2
CASSQDGTGRVRNTEAFF	TGTGCCAGCAGCCAAGATGGGACAGGCCGGGTGAGGAACACTGAAGCTTTCTTT	TRBD1	many	TRBV4-2	TRBJ1-1
CASSGAANEQFF	TGTGCCAGCAGTGGAGCGGCCAATGAGCAGTTCTTC	.	.	TRBV28	TRBJ2-1